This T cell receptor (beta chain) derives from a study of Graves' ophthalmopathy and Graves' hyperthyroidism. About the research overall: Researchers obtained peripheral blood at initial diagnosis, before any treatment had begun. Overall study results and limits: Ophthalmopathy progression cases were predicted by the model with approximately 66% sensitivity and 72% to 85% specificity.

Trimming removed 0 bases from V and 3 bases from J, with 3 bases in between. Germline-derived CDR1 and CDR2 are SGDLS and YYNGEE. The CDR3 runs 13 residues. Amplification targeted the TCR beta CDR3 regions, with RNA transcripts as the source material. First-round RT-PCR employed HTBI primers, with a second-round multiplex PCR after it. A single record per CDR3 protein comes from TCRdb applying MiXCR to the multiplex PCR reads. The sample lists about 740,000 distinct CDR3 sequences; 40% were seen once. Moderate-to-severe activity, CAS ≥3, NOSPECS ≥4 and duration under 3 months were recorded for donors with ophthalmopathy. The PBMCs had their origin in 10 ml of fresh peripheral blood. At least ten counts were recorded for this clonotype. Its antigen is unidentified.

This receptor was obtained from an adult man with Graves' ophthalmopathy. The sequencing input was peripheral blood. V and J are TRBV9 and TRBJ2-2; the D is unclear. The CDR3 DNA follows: TGTGCCAGCAGCGTAGACCACACCGGGGAGCTGTTTTTT. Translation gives CASSVDHTGELFF.